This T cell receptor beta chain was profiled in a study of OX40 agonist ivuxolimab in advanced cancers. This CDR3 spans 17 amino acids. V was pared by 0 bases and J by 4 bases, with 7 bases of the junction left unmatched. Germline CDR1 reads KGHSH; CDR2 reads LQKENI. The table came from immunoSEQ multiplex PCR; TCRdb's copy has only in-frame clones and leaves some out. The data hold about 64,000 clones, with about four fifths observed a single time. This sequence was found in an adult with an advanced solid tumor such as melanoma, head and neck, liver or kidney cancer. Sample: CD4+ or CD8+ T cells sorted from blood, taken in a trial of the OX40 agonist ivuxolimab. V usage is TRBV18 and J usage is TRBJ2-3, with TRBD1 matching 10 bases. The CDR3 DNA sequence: TGTGCCAGCTCACCACCGAGATTTGGACAGGGGGCAGATACGCAGTATTTT. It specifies CASSPPRFGQGADTQYF.